Presented here are 23 T cell receptor beta chains from one specimen sequenced in a study of T cells after posttransplantation cyclophosphamide. Method: immunoSEQ multiplex PCR; TCRdb's copy keeps in-frame clones and lacks some. The data hold about 47,000 clones, with almost 95% observed a single time. The sequencing input was PBMCs. The receptors here all came from a woman in her fifties or sixties in good health and a related stem cell transplant donor.

This chain connects TRBV9 to TRBJ2-2; D remains ambiguous. The germline V gene encodes CDR1 SGDLS and CDR2 YYNGEE. CDR3 length: 14 residues. V gave up 3 bases and J gave up 8 bases, with 14 bases separating them. DNA for the CDR3: TGTGCCAGCAGCGGACTGGGTAGTTCTGGGGAGCTGTTTTTT. Translation gives CASSGLGSSGELFF.

Comment on this clone: Its ends do not fully match the called genes, so a read error is possible. The sample has other DNA sequences that encode this CDR3 too. The CDR3 DNA sequence: TGCAGCGCCCGAAGAGTAAATTCCCCCCTCCACTTT. Translated: CSARRVNSPLHF. The chain carries TRBV29-1 and TRBJ1-6; no firm D call. CDR1 is SQVTM, CDR2 ANQGSEA, per germline. The CDR3 contains 12 residues.

The chain links TRBV5-6 to TRBJ2-3; the match to TRBD2 covers 8 bases. Looked up from germline, CDR1 is SGHDT and CDR2 is YYEEEE. V gave up 0 bases and J gave up 2 bases; unmatched junction bases: 5. The CDR3 has 16 amino acids. In DNA, the CDR3 is TGTGCCAGCAGCTTGGTTGCTAGCGGGTTCACAGATACGCAGTATTTT. It is translated as CASSLVASGFTDTQYF.

This clone has only one observation. This chain joins TRBV4-1 and TRBJ1-1; TRBD1 matches at 7 bases. Trimming cost V 3 bases and J 6 bases; bases outside gene matches: 13. The CDR3 loop spans 16 amino acids. Per germline, CDR1 MGHRA and CDR2 YSYEKL. CDR3 amino acids: CASSHAKDRRFAEAFF. DNA for the CDR3: TGCGCCAGCAGCCACGCTAAGGACAGGAGGTTCGCTGAAGCTTTCTTT.

The rearrangement links TRBV30 to TRBJ1-5, with D unclear. V was clipped by 3 bases and J by 6 bases, with 12 bases between them. The V gene's germline CDR1 is GTSNPN and CDR2 SVGIG (reference sequence). The CDR3 contains 13 residues. Written as DNA, the CDR3 is TGTGCCTGGAGCGGAAGAGACTCTCAGCCCCAGCATTTT. This translates into CAWSGRDSQPQHF.

The chain recombines TRBV27 with TRBJ2-5; TRBD1 is a possible D gene (8 bases). Trimming stripped 2 bases from V and 5 bases from J, with 12 bases between. The CDR3 runs to 14 residues. The germline V gene encodes CDR1 MNHEY and CDR2 SMNVEV (reference sequence). CDR3: CASSLNRGGETQYF. The CDR3 nucleotides are TGTGCCAGCAGTTTAAACAGGGGGGGCGAGACCCAGTACTTC.

The rearrangement links TRBV5-6 to TRBJ2-1; D may be TRBD1 (6 bases). V was shortened by 2 bases and J by 0 bases, with 9 bases between the two germline ends. Germline V CDR1 and CDR2: SGHDT, YYEEEE. This CDR3 is built from 15 residues. CDR3 sequence: CASSFGQSSYNEQFF. For the CDR3, the DNA is TGTGCCAGCAGCTTCGGACAGAGCTCCTACAATGAGCAGTTCTTC.

The V gene is TRBV5-1, the J gene TRBJ2-7; 10 nucleotides match TRBD1. The CDR3 runs to 15 residues. Germline CDR1 SGHRS, CDR2 YFSETQ. V trimming: 0 bases; J trimming: 4 bases; junction bases outside the gene matches: 4. The CDR3 coding sequence is TGCGCCAGCAGCTTGGCGGGGACAGGGGTGTACGAGCAGTACTTC. This gives the protein CASSLAGTGVYEQYF.

This chain connects TRBV7-8 to TRBJ1-1, with 7 bases matching TRBD1. Germline V gene lookup returns CDR1 SGHVS and CDR2 FQNEAQ. V lost 2 bases, J lost 0 bases, and 6 bases stayed unmatched. The CDR3 extends over 16 amino acids. In DNA, the CDR3 is TGTGCCAGCAGCTTATGGGGTGGGACAGTGAACACTGAAGCTTTCTTT. It is translated as CASSLWGGTVNTEAFF. Full variable domain (missing parts from reference TRBV7-8 and TRBJ1-1): GAGVSQSPRYKVAKRGQDVALRCDPISGHVSLFWYQQALGQGPEFLTYFQNEAQLDKSGLPSDRFFAERPEGSVSTLKIQRTQQEDSAVYLCASSLWGGTVNTEAFFGQGTRLTVV.

The genes are TRBV9 and TRBJ2-7, with D unclear. Trimming took 0 bases from V and 3 from J, leaving 13 bases between them. Germline V lookup: CDR1 SGDLS, CDR2 YYNGEE. The CDR3 extends over 15 amino acids. Here the CDR3 reads CASSVGSGLGYEQYF. The CDR3, as DNA: TGTGCCAGCAGCGTAGGGTCGGGTCTAGGCTACGAGCAGTACTTC.

This chain connects TRBV4-1 to TRBJ2-7; possibly TRBD1 for D (5 bases). CDR1 MGHRA and CDR2 YSYEKL come from the germline V gene. With 5 bases removed from V and 4 bases from J, the gap between germline ends came to 12 bases. There are 13 residues in the CDR3. CDR3 amino acids: CASSLSPGYEQYF. CDR3 in DNA: TGCGCCAGCAGCTTATCCCCAGGGTACGAGCAGTACTTC.

This chain joins TRBV10-1 and TRBJ2-3; 14 bases fit TRBD2. This CDR3 contains 15 residues. Trimming at V came to 5 bases and at J to 6 bases, leaving 4 bases not matched to a gene. CDR1 and CDR2 from the germline V gene are WNHNN and SYGVQD (reference sequence). The CDR3 DNA sequence: TGCGCCAGCAGTTGGACTAGCGGGGGGTCGGATACGCAGTATTTT. Translating it yields CASSWTSGGSDTQYF.

This chain connects TRBV5-5 to TRBJ1-2; 7 positions match TRBD1. CDR1 SGHKS and CDR2 YYEKEE come from the germline V gene (reference sequence). This CDR3 contains 15 residues. The V and J ends lost 4 bases and 0 bases, in that order; junction bases with no gene match: 6. CDR3 DNA: TGTGCCAGCAGCGTATCGGGACAGTCTAACTATGGCTACACCTTC. Its translation: CASSVSGQSNYGYTF.

The V call is TRBV10-3, the J call TRBJ2-6, with no clear D. This CDR3 comprises 14 residues. The germline V and J ends were trimmed by 6 bases and 2 bases, with 8 bases remaining between them. The germline CDR1 and CDR2 sequences are ENHRY and SYGVKD. The CDR3 bases are TGTGCCATCAGCCCCAGCGCTGGGGCCAACGTCCTGACTTTC. It specifies CAISPSAGANVLTF.

The chain carries TRBV6-5 and TRBJ1-2; a weak D match, TRBD1 (5 bases). V gave up 7 bases and J gave up 0 bases, with 12 bases separating them. Germline CDR1 MNHEY, CDR2 SVGAGI. This CDR3 is built from 14 residues. The CDR3 nucleotides are TGTGCCAGCATAGGGGCGGAGACTAACTATGGCTACACCTTC. Amino acids: CASIGAETNYGYTF.

This clone was detected once. The genes are TRBV5-1 and TRBJ2-2, with D perhaps TRBD1 (6 bases). Trimming took off 3 bases at V and 5 bases at J, with 8 bases between the two ends. CDR1 and CDR2 from the germline V gene are SGHRS and YFSETQ. The CDR3 spans 13 residues. CDR3 sequence (DNA): TGCGCCAGCAGCTGGGGGACAACCGGGGAGCTGTTTTTT. It is translated as CASSWGTTGELFF.

The chain combines TRBV6-6 with TRBJ2-7, with 14 bases identical to TRBD2. V shed 6 bases and J 7 bases; nucleotides not matched to a gene: 8. The CDR3 runs 15 residues. Germline CDR1 reads MNHNY; CDR2 reads SVGAGI (reference sequence). CDR3 amino acids: CASRMTSGGAWEQYF. The CDR3 nucleotides are TGTGCCAGCAGGATGACTAGCGGGGGGGCGTGGGAGCAGTACTTC.

V and J are TRBV19 and TRBJ1-1; D is undetermined. Germline lookup yields CDR1 LNHDA and CDR2 SQIVND (reference sequence). The V end lost 5 bases, the J end lost 6 bases, and 10 bases lay between the germline ends. There are 12 residues in the CDR3. The CDR3: CASSFSAAEAFF. DNA for the CDR3: TGTGCCAGTAGTTTTTCGGCGGCTGAAGCTTTCTTT.

This clone was observed a few times. The chain couples TRBV9 to TRBJ1-1; 7 positions agree with TRBD1. Germline V gene data show CDR1 as SGDLS and CDR2 as YYNGEE. The V segment lost 3 bases and the J segment 0 bases; nucleotides outside the gene matches: 5. There are 15 residues in the CDR3. CDR3 loop: CASSGTQGLNTEAFF. Written as DNA, the CDR3 is TGTGCCAGCAGCGGAACACAGGGGCTGAACACTGAAGCTTTCTTT.

In its sample, this clone was seen a few times. The rearrangement uses TRBV2 and TRBJ1-5, with 7 bases fitting TRBD1. This CDR3 has 15 amino acids. V lost 7 bases, J lost 4 bases, and 10 bases stayed unmatched. Germline CDR1 SNHLY, CDR2 FYNNEI. CDR3 sequence (DNA): TGTGCCAGCACTGCTAGACAGGGAGGAAATCAGCCCCAGCATTTT. Translation: CASTARQGGNQPQHF. Full variable domain (rest looked up from reference TRBV2 and TRBJ1-5): EPEVTQTPSHQVTQMGQEVILRCVPISNHLYFYWYRQILGQKVEFLVSFYNNEISEKSEIFDDQFSVERPDGSNFTLKIRSTKLEDSAMYFCASTARQGGNQPQHFGDGTRLSIL.

V is TRBV5-1 and J is TRBJ1-1; 9 nucleotides line up with TRBD1. Germline values: CDR1 SGHRS, CDR2 YFSETQ. J was trimmed by 7 bases and V by 2 bases; bases with no gene match: 6. The CDR3 extends over 14 amino acids. CDR3 amino acids: CASSLQGATYEAFF. The CDR3 DNA follows: TGCGCCAGCAGCTTACAGGGGGCGACCTATGAAGCTTTCTTT.

The rearrangement joins TRBV25-1 to TRBJ2-2; D is uncertain. Germline lookup yields CDR1 MGHDK and CDR2 SYGVNS. The germline V and J ends were trimmed by 1 base and 5 bases, with 8 bases remaining between them. The CDR3 sequence is 14 residues long. For the CDR3, the DNA is TGTGCCAGCAGTGAATTGGCAGGAACCGGGGAGCTGTTTTTT. Translation gives CASSELAGTGELFF. The whole variable domain, remainder taken from reference TRBV25-1 and TRBJ2-2, is EADIYQTPRYLVIGTGKKITLECSQTMGHDKMYWYQQDPGMELHLIHYSYGVNSTEKGDLSSESTVSRIRTEHFPLTLESARPSHTSQYLCASSELAGTGELFFGEGSRLTVL.

The rearrangement links TRBV27 to TRBJ1-2; 7 nucleotides line up with TRBD1. The CDR3 is 16 amino acids. Germline V gene sequence: CDR1 MNHEY, CDR2 SMNVEV (reference sequence). With 5 bases clipped from V and 5 bases from J, the junction kept 14 bases outside the gene matches. The CDR3 DNA sequence: TGTGCCAGCAGTCCCCAACAGGGGCCCACCATTTATGGCTACACCTTC. It yields the protein CASSPQQGPTIYGYTF.